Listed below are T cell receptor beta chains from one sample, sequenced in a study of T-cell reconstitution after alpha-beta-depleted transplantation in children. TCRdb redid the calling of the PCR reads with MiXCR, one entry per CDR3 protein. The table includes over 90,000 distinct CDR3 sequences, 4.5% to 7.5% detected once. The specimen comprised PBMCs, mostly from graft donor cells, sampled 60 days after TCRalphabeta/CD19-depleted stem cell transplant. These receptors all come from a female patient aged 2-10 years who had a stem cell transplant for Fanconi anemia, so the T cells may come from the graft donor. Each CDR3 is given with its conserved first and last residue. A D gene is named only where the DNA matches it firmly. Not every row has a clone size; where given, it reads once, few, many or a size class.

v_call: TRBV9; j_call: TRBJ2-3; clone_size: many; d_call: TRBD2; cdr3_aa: CASSLGGAGGFTDTQYF; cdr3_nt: TGTGCCAGCAGCCTGGGAGGAGCGGGAGGATTCACAGATACGCAGTATTTT
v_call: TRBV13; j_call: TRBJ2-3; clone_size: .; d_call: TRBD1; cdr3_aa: CASSLLQGAPITDTQYF; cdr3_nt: TGTGCCAGCAGCTTACTTCAGGGGGCGCCGATCACAGATACGCAGTATTTT
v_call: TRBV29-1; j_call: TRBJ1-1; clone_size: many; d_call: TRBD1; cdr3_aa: CSVFKQGEAFF; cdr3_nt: TGCAGCGTTTTTAAACAGGGGGAAGCTTTCTTT
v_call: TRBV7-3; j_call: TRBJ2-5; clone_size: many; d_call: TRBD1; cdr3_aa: CASSKYRGDQETQYF; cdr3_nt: TGTGCCAGCAGCAAATACAGGGGGGACCAAGAGACCCAGTACTTC
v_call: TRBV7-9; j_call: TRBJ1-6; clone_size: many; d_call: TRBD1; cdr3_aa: CASSFGMTGGVGSPLHF; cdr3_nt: TGTGCCAGCAGCTTTGGTATGACAGGGGGCGTGGGTTCACCCCTCCACTTT
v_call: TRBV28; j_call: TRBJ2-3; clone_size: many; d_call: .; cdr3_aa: CASSFFAGGDTDTQYF; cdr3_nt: TGTGCCAGCAGTTTCTTTGCCGGGGGAGACACAGATACGCAGTATTTT
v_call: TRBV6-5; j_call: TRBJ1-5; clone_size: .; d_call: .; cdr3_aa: CASSYSGPGNQPQHF; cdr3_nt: TGTGCCAGCAGTTACTCGGGCCCAGGCAATCAGCCCCAGCATTTT
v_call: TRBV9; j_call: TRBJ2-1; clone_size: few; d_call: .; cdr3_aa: CASSVGSDATEQFF; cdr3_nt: TGTGCCAGCAGCGTAGGTTCCGATGCGACTGAGCAGTTCTTC
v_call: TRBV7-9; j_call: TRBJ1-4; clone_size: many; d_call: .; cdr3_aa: CASSTPGTNEKLFF; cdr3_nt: TGTGCCAGCAGCACTCCCGGGACTAATGAAAAACTGTTTTTT
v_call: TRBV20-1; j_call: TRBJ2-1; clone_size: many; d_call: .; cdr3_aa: CSAKDKQFF; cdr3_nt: TGCAGTGCTAAAGATAAGCAGTTCTTC
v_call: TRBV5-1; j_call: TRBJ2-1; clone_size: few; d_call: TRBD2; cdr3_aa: CASRPGGQDYNEQFF; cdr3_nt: TGCGCCAGCAGACCGGGAGGGCAGGACTACAATGAGCAGTTCTTC
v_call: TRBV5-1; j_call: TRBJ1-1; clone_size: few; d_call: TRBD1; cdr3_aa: CASSPQGGLGLKAFF; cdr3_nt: TGCGCCAGCAGCCCCCAGGGGGGACTCGGTTTAAAAGCTTTCTTT
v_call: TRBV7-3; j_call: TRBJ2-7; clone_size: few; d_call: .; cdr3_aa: CASSLTRVGGYEQYF; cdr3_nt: TGTGCCAGCAGCTTAACGAGGGTAGGGGGTTACGAGCAGTACTTC
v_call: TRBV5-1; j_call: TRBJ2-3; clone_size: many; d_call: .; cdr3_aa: CASSPGARTDTQYF; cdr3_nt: TGCGCCAGCAGCCCAGGGGCCCGCACAGATACGCAGTATTTT
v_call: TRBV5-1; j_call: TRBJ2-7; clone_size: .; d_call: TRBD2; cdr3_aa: CASSQSGGAYEQYF; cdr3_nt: TGCGCCAGCAGCCAGAGCGGGGGGGCCTACGAGCAGTACTTC
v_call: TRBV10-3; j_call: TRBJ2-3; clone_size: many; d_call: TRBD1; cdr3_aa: CAISKQGQGTVDTQYF; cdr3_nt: TGTGCCATCAGTAAACAGGGACAGGGGACAGTTGATACGCAGTATTTT
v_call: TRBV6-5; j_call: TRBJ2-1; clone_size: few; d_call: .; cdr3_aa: CASSYHNEQFF; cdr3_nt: TGTGCCAGCAGCTATCACAATGAGCAGTTCTTC
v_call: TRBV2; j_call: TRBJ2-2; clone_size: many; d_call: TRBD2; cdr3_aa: CASSEGLAGHTGELFF; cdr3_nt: TGTGCCAGCAGCGAGGGACTAGCGGGTCACACCGGGGAGCTGTTTTTT
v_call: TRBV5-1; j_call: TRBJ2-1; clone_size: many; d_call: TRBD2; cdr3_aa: CASSVSGRWIDEQFF; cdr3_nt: TGCGCCAGCAGCGTTAGCGGGAGGTGGATAGATGAGCAGTTCTTC
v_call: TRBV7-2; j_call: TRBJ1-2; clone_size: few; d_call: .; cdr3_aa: CASSLTARGFYGYTF; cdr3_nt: TGTGCCAGCAGCTTAACGGCCAGGGGATTCTATGGCTACACCTTC
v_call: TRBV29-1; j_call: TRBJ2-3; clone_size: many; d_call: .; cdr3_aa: CSVPPRSKTPGDTQYF; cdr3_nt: TGCAGCGTTCCGCCCCGATCTAAGACCCCTGGAGATACGCAGTATTTT
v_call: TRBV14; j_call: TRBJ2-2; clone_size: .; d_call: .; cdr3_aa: CASSQDLLGASGELFF; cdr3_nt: TGTGCCAGCAGCCAAGACTTATTGGGTGCCAGCGGGGAGCTGTTTTTT
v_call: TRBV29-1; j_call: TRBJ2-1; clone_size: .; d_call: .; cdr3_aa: CSVAHNEQFF; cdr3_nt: TGCAGCGTTGCACACAATGAGCAGTTCTTC
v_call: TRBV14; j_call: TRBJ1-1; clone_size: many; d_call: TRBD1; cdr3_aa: CASSQRQGVNTEAFF; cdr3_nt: TGTGCCAGCAGCCAACGACAGGGGGTGAACACTGAAGCTTTCTTT
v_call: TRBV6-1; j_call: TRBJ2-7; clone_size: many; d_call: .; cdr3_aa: CASRRGQTYEQYF; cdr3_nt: TGTGCCAGCAGACGAGGACAGACCTACGAGCAGTACTTC
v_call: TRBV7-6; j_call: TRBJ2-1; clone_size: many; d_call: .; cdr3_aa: CASSLGKVRGDSYNEQFF; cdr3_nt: TGTGCCAGCAGCTTAGGGAAGGTCAGGGGGGACTCCTACAATGAGCAGTTCTTC
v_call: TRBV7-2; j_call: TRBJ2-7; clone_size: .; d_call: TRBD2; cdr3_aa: CASRGSIAGENYEQYF; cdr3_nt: TGTGCCAGCAGGGGTTCGATAGCGGGAGAAAACTACGAGCAGTACTTC